This T cell receptor beta chain was recorded in a study of T-cell memory formation after mild COVID-19. Study-wide background: Most TCR clusters belonged to a single donor.

Study observations and caveats: Confirmation was lacking for SARS-CoV-2 specificity of second-wave clones that peaked on day 37. Later expanders leaned toward CD4+, whereas clones contracting from day 15 to 85 were balanced CD4/CD8.

Points on this clonotype: The target antigen is unknown.

Using constant-segment primers, 5'RACE produced TCR alpha and TCR beta cDNA libraries carrying sample barcodes and UMIs. TCRdb passed the 5' RACE reads through MiXCR, listing each CDR3 protein once. The sample lists 350,000 to 500,000 distinct CDR3 sequences; around 18% were seen once. The CDR3 is 15 residues long. Germline V gene sequence: CDR1 KGHDR, CDR2 SFDVKD. V lost 4 bases, J lost 2 bases, and 4 bases stayed unmatched. The TCR was taken from an adult woman who had mild COVID-19 (a few samples of this study predate the infection). Cell type and time point are not known. The sequenced sample was PBMCs or a T cell subset sorted from them (not recorded which). V gene TRBV24-1 combines with J gene TRBJ2-3; 8 bases are shared with TRBD2. CDR3 loop: CATSDLAGYTDTQYF. Written as DNA, the CDR3 is TGTGCCACCAGTGACTTAGCGGGGTACACAGATACGCAGTATTTT.